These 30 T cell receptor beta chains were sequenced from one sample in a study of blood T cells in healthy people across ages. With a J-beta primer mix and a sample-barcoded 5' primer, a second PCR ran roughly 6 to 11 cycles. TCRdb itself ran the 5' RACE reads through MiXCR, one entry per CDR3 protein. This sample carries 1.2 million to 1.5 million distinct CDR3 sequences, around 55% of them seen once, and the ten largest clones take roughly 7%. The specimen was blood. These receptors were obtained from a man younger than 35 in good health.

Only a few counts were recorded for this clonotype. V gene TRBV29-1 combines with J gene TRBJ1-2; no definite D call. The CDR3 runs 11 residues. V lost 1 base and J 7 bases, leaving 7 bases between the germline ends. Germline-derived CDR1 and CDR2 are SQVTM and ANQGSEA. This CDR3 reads CSVEGGTGYTF. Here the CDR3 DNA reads TGCAGCGTTGAAGGCGGAACTGGCTACACCTTC. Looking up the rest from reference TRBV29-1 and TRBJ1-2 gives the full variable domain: SAVISQKPSRDICQRGTSLTIQCQVDSQVTMMFWYRQQPGQSLTLIATANQGSEATYESGFVIDKFPISRPNLTFSTLTVSNMSPEDSSIYLCSVEGGTGYTFGSGTRLTVV.

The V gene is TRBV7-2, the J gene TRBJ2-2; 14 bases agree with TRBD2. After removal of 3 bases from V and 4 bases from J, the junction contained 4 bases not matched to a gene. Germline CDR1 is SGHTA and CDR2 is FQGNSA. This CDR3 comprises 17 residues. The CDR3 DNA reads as TGTGCCAGCAGCTTGACAGGGACTAGCGGGAGCACCGGGGAGCTGTTTTTT. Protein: CASSLTGTSGSTGELFF.

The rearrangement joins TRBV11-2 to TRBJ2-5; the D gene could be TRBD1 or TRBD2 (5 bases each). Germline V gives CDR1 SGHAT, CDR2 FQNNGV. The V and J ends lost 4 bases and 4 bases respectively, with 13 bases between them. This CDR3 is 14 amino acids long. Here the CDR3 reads CASSSGRSGETQYF. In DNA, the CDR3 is TGTGCCAGCAGCTCGGGACGGAGCGGAGAGACCCAGTACTTC.

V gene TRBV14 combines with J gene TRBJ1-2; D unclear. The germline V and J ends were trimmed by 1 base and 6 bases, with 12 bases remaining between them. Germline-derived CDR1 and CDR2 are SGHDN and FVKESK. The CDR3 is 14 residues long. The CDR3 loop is CASSQVQRDNGYTF. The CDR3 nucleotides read TGTGCCAGCAGCCAAGTCCAGAGGGATAATGGCTACACCTTC.

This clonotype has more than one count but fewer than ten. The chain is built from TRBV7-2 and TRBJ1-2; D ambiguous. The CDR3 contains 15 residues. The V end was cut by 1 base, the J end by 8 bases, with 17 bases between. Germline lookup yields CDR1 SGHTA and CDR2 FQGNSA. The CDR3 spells CASSLVRRPTMGYTF. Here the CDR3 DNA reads TGTGCCAGCAGCTTAGTTCGGCGCCCGACTATGGGCTACACCTTC.

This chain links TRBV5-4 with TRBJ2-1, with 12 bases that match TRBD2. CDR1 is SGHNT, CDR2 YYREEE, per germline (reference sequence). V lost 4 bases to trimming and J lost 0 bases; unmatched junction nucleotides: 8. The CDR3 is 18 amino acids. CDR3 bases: TGTGCCAGCAGCCCACGGACTAGCGGGAAGAGCTCCTACAATGAGCAGTTCTTC. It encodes CASSPRTSGKSSYNEQFF.

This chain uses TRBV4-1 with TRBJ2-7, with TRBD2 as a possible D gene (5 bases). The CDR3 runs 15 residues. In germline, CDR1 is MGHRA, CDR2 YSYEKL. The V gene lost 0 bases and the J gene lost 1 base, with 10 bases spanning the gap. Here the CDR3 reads CASSQDRSGSYEQYF. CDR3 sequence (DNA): TGCGCCAGCAGCCAAGATCGAAGCGGTTCCTACGAGCAGTACTTC.

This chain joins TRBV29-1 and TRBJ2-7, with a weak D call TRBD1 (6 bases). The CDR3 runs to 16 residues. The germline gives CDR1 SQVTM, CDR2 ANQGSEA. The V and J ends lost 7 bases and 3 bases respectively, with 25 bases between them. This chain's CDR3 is CSEIAEKGTGNYEQYF. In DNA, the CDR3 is TGCAGCGAGATCGCGGAAAAGGGAACAGGGAACTACGAGCAGTACTTC.

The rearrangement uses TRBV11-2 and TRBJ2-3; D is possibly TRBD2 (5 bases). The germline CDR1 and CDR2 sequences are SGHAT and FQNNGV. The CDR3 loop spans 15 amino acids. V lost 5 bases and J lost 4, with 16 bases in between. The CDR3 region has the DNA TGTGCCAGCAGCGATACTAGTGGTTTTCCAGATACGCAGTATTTT. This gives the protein CASSDTSGFPDTQYF.

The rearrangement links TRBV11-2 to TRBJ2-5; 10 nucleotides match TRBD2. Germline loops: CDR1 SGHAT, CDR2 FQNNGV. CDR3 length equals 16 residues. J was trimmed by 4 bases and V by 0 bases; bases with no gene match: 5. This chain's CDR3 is CASSLDPSGGGETQYF. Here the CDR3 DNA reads TGTGCCAGCAGCTTAGATCCTAGCGGGGGAGGAGAGACCCAGTACTTC.

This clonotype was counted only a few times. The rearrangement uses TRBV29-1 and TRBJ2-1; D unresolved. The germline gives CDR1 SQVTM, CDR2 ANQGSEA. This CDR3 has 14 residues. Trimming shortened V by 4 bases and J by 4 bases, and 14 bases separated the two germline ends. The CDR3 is CSVAGTAVYNEQFF. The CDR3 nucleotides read TGCAGCGTTGCCGGCACGGCCGTATACAATGAGCAGTTCTTC.

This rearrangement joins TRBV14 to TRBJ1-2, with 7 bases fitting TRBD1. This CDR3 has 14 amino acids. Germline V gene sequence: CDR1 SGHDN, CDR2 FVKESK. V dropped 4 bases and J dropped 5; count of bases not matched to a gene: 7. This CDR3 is CASSLNRGPYGYTF. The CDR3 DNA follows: TGTGCCAGCAGCCTTAACAGGGGCCCGTATGGCTACACCTTC.

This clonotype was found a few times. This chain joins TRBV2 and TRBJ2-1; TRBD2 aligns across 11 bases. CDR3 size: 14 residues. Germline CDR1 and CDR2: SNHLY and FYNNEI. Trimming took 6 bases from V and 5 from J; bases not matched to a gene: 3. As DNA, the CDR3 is TGTGCCAGCAGCGGACTAGCGGGCAACAATGAGCAGTTCTTC. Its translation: CASSGLAGNNEQFF.

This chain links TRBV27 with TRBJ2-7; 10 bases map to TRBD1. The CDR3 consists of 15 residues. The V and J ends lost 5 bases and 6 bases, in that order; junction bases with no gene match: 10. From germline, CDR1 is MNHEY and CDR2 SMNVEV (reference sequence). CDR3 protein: CASSKGTGEGSEQYF. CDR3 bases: TGTGCCAGCAGTAAGGGGACAGGGGAAGGTTCCGAGCAGTACTTC.

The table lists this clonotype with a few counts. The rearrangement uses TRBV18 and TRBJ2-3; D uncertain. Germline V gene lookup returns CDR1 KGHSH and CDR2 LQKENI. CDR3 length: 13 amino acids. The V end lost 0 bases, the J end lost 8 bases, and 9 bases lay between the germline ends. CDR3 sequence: CASSPPTAGTQYF. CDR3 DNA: TGTGCCAGCTCACCACCGACCGCAGGTACGCAGTATTTT.

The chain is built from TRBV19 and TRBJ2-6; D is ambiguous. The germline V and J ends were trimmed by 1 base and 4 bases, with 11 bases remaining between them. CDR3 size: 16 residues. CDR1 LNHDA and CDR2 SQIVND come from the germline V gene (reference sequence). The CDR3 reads CASSIGPPRGANVLTF. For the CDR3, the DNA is TGTGCCAGTAGTATAGGTCCTCCGCGGGGGGCCAACGTCCTGACTTTC.

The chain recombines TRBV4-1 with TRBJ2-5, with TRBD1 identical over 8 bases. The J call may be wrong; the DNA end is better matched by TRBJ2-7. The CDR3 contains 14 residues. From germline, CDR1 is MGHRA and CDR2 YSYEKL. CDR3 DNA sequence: TGCGCCAGCAGCCCTCGACAGGGGAATAGCGAGCAGTACTTC. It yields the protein CASSPRQGNSEQYF.

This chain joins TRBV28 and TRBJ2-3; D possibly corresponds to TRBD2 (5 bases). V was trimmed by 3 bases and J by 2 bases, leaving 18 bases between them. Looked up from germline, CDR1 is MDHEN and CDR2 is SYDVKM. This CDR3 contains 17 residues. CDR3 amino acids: CASSLDGGQAATDTQYF. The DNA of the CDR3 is TGTGCCAGCAGTTTGGATGGCGGGCAGGCGGCCACAGATACGCAGTATTTT.

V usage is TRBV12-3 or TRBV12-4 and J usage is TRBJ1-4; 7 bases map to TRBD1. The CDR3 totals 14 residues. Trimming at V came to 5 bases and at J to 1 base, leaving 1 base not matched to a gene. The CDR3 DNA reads TGTGCCAGCAGTGGGGACAGAACTAATGAAAAACTGTTTTTT. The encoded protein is CASSGDRTNEKLFF.

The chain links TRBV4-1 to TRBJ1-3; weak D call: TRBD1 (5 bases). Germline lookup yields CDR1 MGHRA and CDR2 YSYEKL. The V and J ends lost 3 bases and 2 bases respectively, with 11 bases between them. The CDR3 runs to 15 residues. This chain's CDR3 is CASSQPTGPGNTIYF. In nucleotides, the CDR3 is TGCGCCAGCAGCCAGCCTACGGGGCCTGGAAACACCATATATTTT.

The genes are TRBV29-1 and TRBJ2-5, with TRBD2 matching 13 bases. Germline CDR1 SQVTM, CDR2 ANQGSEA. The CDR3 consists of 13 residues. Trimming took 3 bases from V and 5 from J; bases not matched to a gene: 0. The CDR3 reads CSVETSGRETQYF. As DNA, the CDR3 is TGCAGCGTTGAGACTAGCGGGAGGGAGACCCAGTACTTC.

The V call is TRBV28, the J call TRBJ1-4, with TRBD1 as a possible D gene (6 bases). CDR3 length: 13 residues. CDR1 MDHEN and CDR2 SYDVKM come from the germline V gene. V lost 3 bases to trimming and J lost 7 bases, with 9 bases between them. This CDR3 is CASSFTGSEKLFF. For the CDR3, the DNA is TGTGCCAGCAGTTTCACAGGGAGTGAAAAACTGTTTTTT.

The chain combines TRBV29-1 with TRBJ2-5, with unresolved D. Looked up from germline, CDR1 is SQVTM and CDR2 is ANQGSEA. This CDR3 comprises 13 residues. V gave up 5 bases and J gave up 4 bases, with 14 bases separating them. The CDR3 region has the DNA TGCAGCGTTCTGACAAAGGATGGAGAGACCCAGTACTTC. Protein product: CSVLTKDGETQYF.

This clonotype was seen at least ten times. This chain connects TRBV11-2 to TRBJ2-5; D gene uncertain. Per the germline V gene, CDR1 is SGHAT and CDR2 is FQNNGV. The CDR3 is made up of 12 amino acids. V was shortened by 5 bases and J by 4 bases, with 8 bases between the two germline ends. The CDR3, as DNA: TGTGCCAGCAGCGTTTTGGGAGAGACCCAGTACTTC. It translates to CASSVLGETQYF. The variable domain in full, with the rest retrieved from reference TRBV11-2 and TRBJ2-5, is EAGVAQSPRYKIIEKRQSVAFWCNPISGHATLYWYQQILGQGPKLLIQFQNNGVVDDSQLPKDRFSAERLKGVDSTLKIQPAKLEDSAVYLCASSVLGETQYFGPGTRLLVL.

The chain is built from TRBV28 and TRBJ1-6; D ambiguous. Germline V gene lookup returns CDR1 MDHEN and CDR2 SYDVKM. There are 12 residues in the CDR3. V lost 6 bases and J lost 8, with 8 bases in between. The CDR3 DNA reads TGTGCCAGCAGGCAACGTTATTCACCCCTCCACTTT. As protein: CASRQRYSPLHF.

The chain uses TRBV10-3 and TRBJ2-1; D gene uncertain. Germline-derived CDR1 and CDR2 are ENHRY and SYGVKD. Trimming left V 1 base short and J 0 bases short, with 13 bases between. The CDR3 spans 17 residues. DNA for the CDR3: TGTGCCATCAGTGAGTTCCAGGCGAAGAGCTCCTACAATGAGCAGTTCTTC. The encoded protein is CAISEFQAKSSYNEQFF.

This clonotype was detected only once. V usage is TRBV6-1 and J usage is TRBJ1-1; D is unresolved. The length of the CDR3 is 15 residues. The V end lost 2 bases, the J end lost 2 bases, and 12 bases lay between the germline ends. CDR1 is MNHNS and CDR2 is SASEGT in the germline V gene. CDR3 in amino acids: CASSELGSLNTEAFF. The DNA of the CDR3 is TGTGCCAGCAGTGAATTGGGCAGCTTAAACACTGAAGCTTTCTTT.

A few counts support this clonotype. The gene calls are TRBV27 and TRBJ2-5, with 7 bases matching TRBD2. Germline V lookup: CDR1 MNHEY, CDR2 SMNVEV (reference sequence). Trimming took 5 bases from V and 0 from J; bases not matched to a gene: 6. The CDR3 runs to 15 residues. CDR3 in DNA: TGTGCCAGCAGTAAAGCGGGGCCGTACCAAGAGACCCAGTACTTC. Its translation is CASSKAGPYQETQYF.

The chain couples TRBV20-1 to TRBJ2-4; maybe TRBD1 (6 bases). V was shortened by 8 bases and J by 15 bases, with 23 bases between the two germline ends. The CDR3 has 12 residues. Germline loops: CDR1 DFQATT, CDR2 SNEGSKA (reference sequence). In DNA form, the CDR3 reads TGCAGTTGTAAACAAGGGGGAATAGACACGTACTTC. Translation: CSCKQGGIDTYF.

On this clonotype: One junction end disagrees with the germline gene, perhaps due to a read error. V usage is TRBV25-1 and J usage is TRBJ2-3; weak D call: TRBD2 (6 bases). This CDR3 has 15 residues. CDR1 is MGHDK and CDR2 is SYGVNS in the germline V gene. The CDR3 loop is CASSAYRGTTATQYF. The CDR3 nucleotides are TGTGCCAGCAGTGCGTATCGCGGGACCACAGCTACGCAGTATTTT. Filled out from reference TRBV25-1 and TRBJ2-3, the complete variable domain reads EADIYQTPRYLVIGTGKKITLECSQTMGHDKMYWYQQDPGMELHLIHYSYGVNSTEKGDLSSESTVSRIRTEHFPLTLESARPSHTSQYLCASSAYRGTTATQYFGPGTRLTVL.